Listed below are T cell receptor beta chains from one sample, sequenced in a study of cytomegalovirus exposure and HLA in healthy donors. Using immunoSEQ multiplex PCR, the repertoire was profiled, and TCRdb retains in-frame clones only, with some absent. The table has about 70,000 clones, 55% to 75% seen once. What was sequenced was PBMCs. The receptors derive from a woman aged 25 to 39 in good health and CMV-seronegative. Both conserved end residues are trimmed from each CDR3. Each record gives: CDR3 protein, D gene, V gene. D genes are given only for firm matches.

cdr3_aa: ASSPSDTVAYYGYT; d_call: .; v_call: TRBV4-2
cdr3_aa: ASSVSGRVVHEQY; d_call: TRBD2; v_call: TRBV9
cdr3_aa: ASSLIGPSYEQY; d_call: .; v_call: TRBV28
cdr3_aa: ASSRNHRDSGNTIY; d_call: .; v_call: TRBV5-4
cdr3_aa: ASSDPRKLAFLYEQY; d_call: .; v_call: TRBV6-1
cdr3_aa: ASSPRTGASSGNTIY; d_call: TRBD1; v_call: TRBV16
cdr3_aa: AWSGDRGGSPLH; d_call: TRBD1; v_call: TRBV30
cdr3_aa: ASSLVGGPDTQY; d_call: TRBD1; v_call: TRBV7-2
cdr3_aa: ASSLGQGLRGYT; d_call: .; v_call: TRBV5-5
cdr3_aa: ASSPFTVTSGANVLT; d_call: .; v_call: TRBV7-8
cdr3_aa: ASSPERGGLLNEQF; d_call: TRBD2; v_call: TRBV5-6
cdr3_aa: ASSGLRNQPQH; d_call: .; v_call: TRBV27
cdr3_aa: AWRETGVSTDTQY; d_call: .; v_call: TRBV30
cdr3_aa: SVEDQGAMAF; d_call: TRBD1; v_call: TRBV29-1
cdr3_aa: ASSLSGTGETQY; d_call: TRBD1; v_call: TRBV9
cdr3_aa: ASSVDRSTTEAF; d_call: TRBD1; v_call: TRBV2
cdr3_aa: ASSWGQKSGEQY; d_call: TRBD1; v_call: TRBV9
cdr3_aa: AWSRSGGQETQY; d_call: TRBD2; v_call: TRBV30
cdr3_aa: ASSIGRGGATDTQY; d_call: TRBD2; v_call: TRBV19
cdr3_aa: ASSLQGGQPQH; d_call: TRBD1; v_call: TRBV7-3
cdr3_aa: ASSFRGNTIY; d_call: .; v_call: TRBV18
cdr3_aa: ASSVAPSGNQPQH; d_call: .; v_call: TRBV9
cdr3_aa: ASSLGDGQDRYT; d_call: TRBD1; v_call: TRBV7-9
cdr3_aa: ASSSSLGIPGANVLT; d_call: .; v_call: TRBV19
cdr3_aa: ASSTGVNEKLF; d_call: TRBD1; v_call: TRBV18
cdr3_aa: ASSLLARGTDTQY; d_call: TRBD2; v_call: TRBV5-1
cdr3_aa: ASSLGQGAYNEQF; d_call: TRBD1; v_call: TRBV5-1
cdr3_aa: ASSRETGGTGDYGYT; d_call: TRBD1; v_call: TRBV4-2
cdr3_aa: ASSRQGVDGYT; d_call: .; v_call: TRBV2
cdr3_aa: TSSHSNTGKRYEQY; d_call: .; v_call: TRBV1
cdr3_aa: ASSSEAGSGQY; d_call: .; v_call: TRBV6-4
cdr3_aa: ASSLTGTRGSYEQY; d_call: TRBD2; v_call: TRBV7-6
cdr3_aa: ASSDSPGGLRGNEQF; d_call: .; v_call: TRBV6-4
cdr3_aa: ASTGGCNQPQH; d_call: TRBD1; v_call: TRBV10-1
cdr3_aa: ASSQEEGNEQY; d_call: .; v_call: TRBV4-3
cdr3_aa: SGTGTGGYGYT; d_call: TRBD1; v_call: TRBV29-1
cdr3_aa: ASTTLGWTSGAALAKNIQY; d_call: TRBD2; v_call: TRBV28
cdr3_aa: ASSPLYYGYT; d_call: .; v_call: TRBV18
cdr3_aa: ASSQGGQSSPLH; d_call: .; v_call: TRBV4-1
cdr3_aa: ASSDTGGITGELF; d_call: TRBD1; v_call: TRBV5-1
cdr3_aa: ASSPRTGLTSGANVLT; d_call: TRBD1; v_call: TRBV19
cdr3_aa: SVEFGDYGYT; d_call: .; v_call: TRBV29-1
cdr3_aa: ASRTRTGTNTGELF; d_call: .; v_call: TRBV12-2
cdr3_aa: ASSYSVREGDTQY; d_call: .; v_call: TRBV6-5